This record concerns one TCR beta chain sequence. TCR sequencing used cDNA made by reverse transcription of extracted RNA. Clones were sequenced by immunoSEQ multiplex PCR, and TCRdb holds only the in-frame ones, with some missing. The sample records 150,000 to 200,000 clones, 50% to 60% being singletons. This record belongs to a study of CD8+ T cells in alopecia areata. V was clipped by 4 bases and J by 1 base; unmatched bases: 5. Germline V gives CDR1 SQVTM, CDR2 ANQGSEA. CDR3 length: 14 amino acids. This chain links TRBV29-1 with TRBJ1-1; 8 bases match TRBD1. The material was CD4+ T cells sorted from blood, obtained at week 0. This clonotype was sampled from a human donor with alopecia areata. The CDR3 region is CSVVNRGTNTEAFF. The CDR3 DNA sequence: TGCAGCGTTGTAAACAGGGGGACGAACACTGAAGCTTTCTTT.